This T cell receptor beta chain derives from a study of cytomegalovirus exposure and HLA in healthy donors. General study points: TCR beta V- and J-gene trimming was later associated with a missense DCLRE1C variant. Donors were assumed by presence/absence analyses to have roughly uniform sequencing depth. Cytomegalovirus association was assigned to more than 150 TCR beta chains.

V shed 1 base and J shed 4 bases, with 7 bases lying between them. CDR3 length: 13 amino acids. Germline CDR1 SGHAT, CDR2 FQNNGV. The PCR employed 60 Vbeta primers together with 13 Jbeta primers. Sequencing was performed with immunoSEQ multiplex PCR; in TCRdb, only in-frame clones are kept and a portion is missing. The sample consists of about 140,000 clones, 75% to 90% of them appearing once. As to this clone: Its antigen is as yet unknown.

The TCR was taken from a man aged 40-50 years in good health and CMV-seronegative. The sequencing sample was made of PBMCs. The chain links TRBV11-2 to TRBJ1-1; D possibly corresponds to TRBD1 (6 bases). The CDR3 DNA sequence: TGTGCCAGCAGCTTAGGGGGGCCCACTGAAGCTTTCTTT. It is translated as CASSLGGPTEAFF.